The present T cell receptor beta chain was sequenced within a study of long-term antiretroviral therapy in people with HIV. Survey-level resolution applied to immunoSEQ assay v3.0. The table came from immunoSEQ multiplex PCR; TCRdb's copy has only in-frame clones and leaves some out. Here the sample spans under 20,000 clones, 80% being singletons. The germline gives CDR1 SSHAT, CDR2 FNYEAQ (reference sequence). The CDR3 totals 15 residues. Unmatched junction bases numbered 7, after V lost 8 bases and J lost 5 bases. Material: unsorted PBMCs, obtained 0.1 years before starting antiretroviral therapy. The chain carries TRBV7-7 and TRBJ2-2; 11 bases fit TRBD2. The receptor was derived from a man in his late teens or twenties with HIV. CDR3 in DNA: TGTGCCAGCGCCCCTAGCGGGGGGACAACCGGGGAGCTGTTTTTT. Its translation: CASAPSGGTTGELFF. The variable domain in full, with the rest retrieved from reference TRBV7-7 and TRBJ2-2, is GAGVSQSPRYKVTKRGQDVTLRCDPISSHATLYWYQQALGQGPEFLTYFNYEAQPDKSGLPSDRFSAERPEGSISTLTIQRTEQRDSAMYRCASAPSGGTTGELFFGEGSRLTVL.